These 9 T cell receptor beta chains were all obtained from the same sample, sequenced in a study of T-cell memory formation after mild COVID-19. TCRdb processed the 5' RACE reads anew with MiXCR; each CDR3 protein has one entry. Counted here are about 620,000 distinct CDR3 sequences, about a sixth occurring once; the ten biggest clones make up about 12%. The sequenced material came from PBMCs or a T cell subset sorted from them (not recorded which). The origin of the receptors is an adult woman who had mild COVID-19 (a few samples of this study predate the infection). Cell type and time point are not known.

This clonotype has ten or more counts. This sequence joins TRBV27 and TRBJ2-7, with 9 bases identical to TRBD1. With 3 bases clipped from V and 3 bases from J, the junction kept 6 bases outside the gene matches. The length of the CDR3 is 15 residues. Germline V CDR1 and CDR2: MNHEY, SMNVEV (reference sequence). CDR3 sequence: CASSFSTGGIYEQYF. In nucleotides, the CDR3 is TGTGCCAGCAGTTTCTCCACAGGGGGCATCTACGAGCAGTACTTC.

This chain connects TRBV11-2 to TRBJ2-1; 11 nucleotides match TRBD2. The CDR3 extends over 17 amino acids. J gave up 8 bases and V 5 bases, and 14 bases lay outside the gene matches. The germline V gene has CDR1 SGHAT and CDR2 FQNNGV. CDR3 sequence: CASSQGGSGRARYEQFF. In nucleotides, the CDR3 is TGTGCCAGCAGCCAAGGAGGTAGCGGGAGGGCCCGATATGAGCAGTTCTTC.

This clonotype was found a few times. The gene calls are TRBV29-1 and TRBJ2-7; 8 nucleotides align to TRBD2. Trimming removed 4 bases from V and 2 bases from J; junction bases left unmatched: 4. Germline lookup yields CDR1 SQVTM and CDR2 ANQGSEA. The CDR3 runs 13 residues. CDR3 loop: CSVASGSPYEQYF. The CDR3 coding sequence is TGCAGCGTTGCTAGCGGGTCCCCCTACGAGCAGTACTTC.

V usage is TRBV10-3 and J usage is TRBJ2-5, with 7 bases matching TRBD2. This CDR3 spans 15 amino acids. Germline CDR1 is ENHRY and CDR2 is SYGVKD. V lost 4 bases, J lost 2 bases, and 7 bases stayed unmatched. This CDR3 is CAISVGGTTQETQYF. CDR3 nucleotides: TGTGCCATCAGTGTAGGAGGGACTACTCAAGAGACCCAGTACTTC.

This clonotype was counted ten times or more. The V call is TRBV5-5, the J call TRBJ1-2; D gene ambiguous. V was clipped by 4 bases and J by 0 bases, with 4 bases between them. This CDR3 has 12 amino acids. CDR1 is SGHKS and CDR2 is YYEKEE in the germline V gene (reference sequence). In nucleotides, the CDR3 is TGTGCCAGCAGCGGCTCTAACTATGGCTACACCTTC. Translating gives CASSGSNYGYTF.

The gene calls are TRBV7-6 and TRBJ2-7; D remains ambiguous. V shed 1 base and J shed 3 bases, with 13 bases lying between them. The CDR3 runs 15 residues. CDR1 and CDR2 (germline): SGHVS, FNYEAQ. The DNA of the CDR3 is TGTGCCAGCAGCTTAGACGCAGGAATCTTCTACGAGCAGTACTTC. This sequence encodes CASSLDAGIFYEQYF.

V is TRBV11-2 and J is TRBJ2-1; D might be TRBD2 (5 bases). The ends were cut back, 5 bases at V and 9 bases at J, with 14 bases in the middle. CDR1 SGHAT and CDR2 FQNNGV come from the germline V gene. The length of the CDR3 is 13 residues. The CDR3 region has the DNA TGTGCCAGCAGCCTGGACGAGGGAAGTGAGCAGTTCTTC. Translated: CASSLDEGSEQFF.

This clonotype was observed a handful of times. The chain has TRBV7-2 and TRBJ1-6, with a possible D match to TRBD1 (5 bases). V lost 1 base to trimming and J lost 9 bases, with 16 bases between them. This CDR3 contains 16 residues. In germline, CDR1 is SGHTA, CDR2 FQGNSA. CDR3 DNA sequence: TGTGCCAGCAGCTTAGGTATTGGGACGGCAGGTTCACCCCTCCACTTT. Translated, it gives CASSLGIGTAGSPLHF.

This chain connects TRBV12-3 or TRBV12-4 to TRBJ2-6, with 10 bases lining up with TRBD2. V shed 7 bases, J shed 1 base, and the junction held 16 bases outside the gene matches. The length of the CDR3 is 20 residues. The CDR3 DNA follows: TGTGCCAGCATTTTTAGAACTAGCGGGGATCTCCGTTCTGGGGCCAACGTCCTGACTTTC. The encoded protein is CASIFRTSGDLRSGANVLTF.